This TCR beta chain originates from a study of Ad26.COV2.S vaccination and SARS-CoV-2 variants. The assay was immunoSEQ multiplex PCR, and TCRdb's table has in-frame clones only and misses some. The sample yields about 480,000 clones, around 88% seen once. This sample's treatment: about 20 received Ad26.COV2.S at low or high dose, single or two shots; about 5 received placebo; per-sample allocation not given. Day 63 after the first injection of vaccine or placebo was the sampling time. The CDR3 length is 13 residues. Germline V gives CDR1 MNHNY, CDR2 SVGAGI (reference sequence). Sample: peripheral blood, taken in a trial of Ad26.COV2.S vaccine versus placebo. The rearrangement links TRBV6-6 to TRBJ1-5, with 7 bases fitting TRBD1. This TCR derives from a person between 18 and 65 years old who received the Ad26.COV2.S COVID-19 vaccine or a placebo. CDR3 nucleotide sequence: TGTGGTACAGGGGTTTCGAATCGTCAGCCCCAGCATTTT. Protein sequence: CGTGVSNRQPQHF.